This T cell receptor (beta chain) is from a study of blood T cell repertoires in COVID-19. For the study at large: From the United States, Italy and Spain came samples of acute and convalescent COVID-19.

This clone was found once. Assay used: immunoSEQ multiplex PCR; TCRdb lists only in-frame clones, some missing. The table has 90,000 to 100,000 clones, 65% to 90% seen once. V gave up 7 bases and J gave up 0 bases, with 11 bases separating them. The CDR3 extends over 14 amino acids. Per the germline V gene, CDR1 is SNHLY and CDR2 is FYNNEI. The receptor was derived from an elderly man with acute or convalescent COVID-19. The chain couples TRBV2 to TRBJ2-3; weak D call: TRBD1 (5 bases). The sample taken for sequencing was peripheral blood. The CDR3 bases are TGTGCCAGCAAGGTTGGGGCTAGCACAGATACGCAGTATTTT. Protein product: CASKVGASTDTQYF.